The clone carrying this T cell receptor beta chain qualifies as medium-sized. This sample is part of a study of immune heterogeneity within non-small cell lung tumors. CDR3 of TCR beta was amplified by multiplex PCR that used 32 V and 13 J primers. One entry per CDR3 protein results from TCRdb running MiXCR on the multiplex PCR reads. The table includes about 11,000 distinct CDR3 sequences, less than 30% detected once. Genomic DNA extracted from bulk tumor tissue served as template. A total of about 0.6 ug was used per sample. Several biopsies per primary tumor, spaced far apart, were taken during surgery. Patients underwent curative surgery for non-small cell lung cancer (untreated and newly diagnosed). CDR1 and CDR2 from the germline V gene are MDHEN and SYDVKM. V was clipped by 4 bases and J by 3 bases, with 16 bases between them. The CDR3 has 15 amino acids.

V and J are TRBV28 and TRBJ2-7; the D gene is possibly TRBD1 (5 bases). This sequence originates from a woman aged 55-69 years with non-small cell lung cancer. Sequencing used lung tumor tissue. CDR3 coding DNA: TGTGCCAGCAGTTGGACAAGTACCGAGGACTACGAGCAGTACTTC. Translating it yields CASSWTSTEDYEQYF.